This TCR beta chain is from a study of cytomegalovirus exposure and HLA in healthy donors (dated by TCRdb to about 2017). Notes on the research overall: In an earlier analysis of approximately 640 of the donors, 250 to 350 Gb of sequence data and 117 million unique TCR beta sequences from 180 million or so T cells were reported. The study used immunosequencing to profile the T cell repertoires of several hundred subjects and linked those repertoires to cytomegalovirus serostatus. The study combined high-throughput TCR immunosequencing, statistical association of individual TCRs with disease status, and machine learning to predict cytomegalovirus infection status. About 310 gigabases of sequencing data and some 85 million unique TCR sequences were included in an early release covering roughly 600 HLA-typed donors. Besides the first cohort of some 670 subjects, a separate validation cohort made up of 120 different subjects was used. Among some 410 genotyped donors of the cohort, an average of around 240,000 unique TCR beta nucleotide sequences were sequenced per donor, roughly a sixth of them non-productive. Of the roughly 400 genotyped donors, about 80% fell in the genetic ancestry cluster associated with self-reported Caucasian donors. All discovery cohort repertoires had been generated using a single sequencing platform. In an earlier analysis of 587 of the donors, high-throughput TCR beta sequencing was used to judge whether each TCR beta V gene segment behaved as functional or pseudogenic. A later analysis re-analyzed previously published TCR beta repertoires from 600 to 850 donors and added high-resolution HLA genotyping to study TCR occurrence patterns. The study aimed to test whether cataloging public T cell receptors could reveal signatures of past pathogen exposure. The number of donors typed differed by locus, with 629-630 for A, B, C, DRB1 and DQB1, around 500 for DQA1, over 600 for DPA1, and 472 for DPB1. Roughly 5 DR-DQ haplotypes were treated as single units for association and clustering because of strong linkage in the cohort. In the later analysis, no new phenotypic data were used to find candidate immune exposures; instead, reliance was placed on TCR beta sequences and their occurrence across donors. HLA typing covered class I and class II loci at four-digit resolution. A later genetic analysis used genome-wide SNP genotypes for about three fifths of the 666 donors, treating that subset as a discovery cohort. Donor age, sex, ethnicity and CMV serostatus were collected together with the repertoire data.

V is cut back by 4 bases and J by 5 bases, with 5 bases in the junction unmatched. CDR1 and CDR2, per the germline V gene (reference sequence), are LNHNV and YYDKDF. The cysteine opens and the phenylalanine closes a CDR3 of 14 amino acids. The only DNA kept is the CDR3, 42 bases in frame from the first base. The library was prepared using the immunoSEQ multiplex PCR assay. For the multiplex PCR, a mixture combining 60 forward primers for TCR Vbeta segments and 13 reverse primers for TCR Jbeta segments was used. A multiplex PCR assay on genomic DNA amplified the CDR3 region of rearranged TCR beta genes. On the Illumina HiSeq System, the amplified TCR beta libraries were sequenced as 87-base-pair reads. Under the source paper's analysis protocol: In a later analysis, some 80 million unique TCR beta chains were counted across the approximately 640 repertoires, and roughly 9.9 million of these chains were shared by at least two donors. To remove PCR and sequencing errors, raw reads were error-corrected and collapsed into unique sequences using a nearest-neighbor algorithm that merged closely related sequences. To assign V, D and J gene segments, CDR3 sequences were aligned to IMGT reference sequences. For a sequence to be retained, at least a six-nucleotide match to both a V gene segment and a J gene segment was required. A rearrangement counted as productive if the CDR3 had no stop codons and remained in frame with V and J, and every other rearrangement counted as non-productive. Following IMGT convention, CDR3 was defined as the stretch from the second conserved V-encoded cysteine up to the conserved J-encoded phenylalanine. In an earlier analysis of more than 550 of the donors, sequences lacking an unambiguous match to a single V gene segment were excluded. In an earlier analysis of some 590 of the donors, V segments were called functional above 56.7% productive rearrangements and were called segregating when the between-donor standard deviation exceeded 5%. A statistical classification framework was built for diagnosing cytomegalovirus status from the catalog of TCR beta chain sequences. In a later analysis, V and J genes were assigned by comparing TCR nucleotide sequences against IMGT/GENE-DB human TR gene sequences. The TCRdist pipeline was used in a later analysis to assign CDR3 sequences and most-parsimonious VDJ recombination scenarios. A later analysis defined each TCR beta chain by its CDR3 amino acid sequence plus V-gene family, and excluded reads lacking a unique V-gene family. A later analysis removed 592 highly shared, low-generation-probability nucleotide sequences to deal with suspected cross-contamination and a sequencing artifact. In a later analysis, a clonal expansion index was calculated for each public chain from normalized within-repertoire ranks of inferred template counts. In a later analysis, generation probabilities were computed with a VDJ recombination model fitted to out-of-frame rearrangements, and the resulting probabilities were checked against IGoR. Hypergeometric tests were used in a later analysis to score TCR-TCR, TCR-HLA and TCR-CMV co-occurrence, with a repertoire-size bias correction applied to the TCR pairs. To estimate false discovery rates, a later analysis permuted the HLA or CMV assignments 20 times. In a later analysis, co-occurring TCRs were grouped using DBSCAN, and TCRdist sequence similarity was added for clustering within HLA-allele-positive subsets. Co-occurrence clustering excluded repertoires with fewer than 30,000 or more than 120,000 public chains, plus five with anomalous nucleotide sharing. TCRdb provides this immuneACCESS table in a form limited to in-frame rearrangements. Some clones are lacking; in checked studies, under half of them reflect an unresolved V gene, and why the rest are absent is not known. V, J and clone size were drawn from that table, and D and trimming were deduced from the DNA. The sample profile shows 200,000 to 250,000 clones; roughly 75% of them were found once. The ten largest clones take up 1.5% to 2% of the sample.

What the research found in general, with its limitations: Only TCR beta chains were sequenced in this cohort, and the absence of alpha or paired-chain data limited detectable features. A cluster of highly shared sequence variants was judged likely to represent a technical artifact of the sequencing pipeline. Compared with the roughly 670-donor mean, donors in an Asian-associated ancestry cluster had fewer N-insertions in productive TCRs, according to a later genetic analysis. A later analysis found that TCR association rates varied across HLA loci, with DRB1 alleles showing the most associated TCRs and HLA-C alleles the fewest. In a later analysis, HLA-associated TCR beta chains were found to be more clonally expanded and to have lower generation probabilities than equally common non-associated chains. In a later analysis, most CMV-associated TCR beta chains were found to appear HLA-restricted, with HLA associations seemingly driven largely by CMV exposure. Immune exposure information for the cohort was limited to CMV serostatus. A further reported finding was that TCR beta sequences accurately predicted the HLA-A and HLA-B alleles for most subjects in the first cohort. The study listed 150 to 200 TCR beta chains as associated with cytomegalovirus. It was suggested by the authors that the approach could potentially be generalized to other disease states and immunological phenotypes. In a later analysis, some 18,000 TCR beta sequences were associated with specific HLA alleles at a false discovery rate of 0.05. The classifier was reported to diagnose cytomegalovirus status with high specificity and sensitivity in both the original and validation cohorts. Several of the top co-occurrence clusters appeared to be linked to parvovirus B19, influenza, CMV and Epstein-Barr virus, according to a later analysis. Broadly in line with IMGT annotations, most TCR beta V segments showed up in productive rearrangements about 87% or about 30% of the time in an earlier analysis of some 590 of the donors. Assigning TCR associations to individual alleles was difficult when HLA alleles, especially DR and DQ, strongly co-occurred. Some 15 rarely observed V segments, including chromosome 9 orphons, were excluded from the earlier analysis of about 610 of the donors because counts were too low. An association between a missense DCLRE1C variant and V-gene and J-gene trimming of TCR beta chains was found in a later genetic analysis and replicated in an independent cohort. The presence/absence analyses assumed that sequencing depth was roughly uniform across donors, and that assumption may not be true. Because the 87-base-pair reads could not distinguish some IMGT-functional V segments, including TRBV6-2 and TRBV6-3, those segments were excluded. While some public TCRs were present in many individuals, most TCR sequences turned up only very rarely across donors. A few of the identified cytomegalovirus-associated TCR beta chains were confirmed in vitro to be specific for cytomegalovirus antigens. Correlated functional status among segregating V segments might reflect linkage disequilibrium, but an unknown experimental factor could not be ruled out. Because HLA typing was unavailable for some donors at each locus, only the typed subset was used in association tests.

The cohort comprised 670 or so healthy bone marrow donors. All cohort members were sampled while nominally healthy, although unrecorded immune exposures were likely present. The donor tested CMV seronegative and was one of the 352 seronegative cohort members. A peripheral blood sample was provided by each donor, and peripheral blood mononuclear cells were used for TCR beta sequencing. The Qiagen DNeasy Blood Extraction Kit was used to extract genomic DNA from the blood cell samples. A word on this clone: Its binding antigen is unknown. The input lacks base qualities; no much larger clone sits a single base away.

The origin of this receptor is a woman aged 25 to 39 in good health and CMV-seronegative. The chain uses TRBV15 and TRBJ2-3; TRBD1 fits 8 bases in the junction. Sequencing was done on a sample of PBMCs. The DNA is TGTGCCACCAGCATTTTACAGGGGGTAGATACGCAGTATTTT. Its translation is CATSILQGVDTQYF.